Shown below are 20 T cell receptor beta chains from a single sample sequenced in a study of T cell changes during pregnancy in multiple sclerosis. Using immunoSEQ multiplex PCR, the repertoire was profiled, and TCRdb retains in-frame clones only, with some absent. The sample consists of some 80,000 clones, about 94% of them appearing once. Material: CD4+ T cells from peripheral blood mononuclear cells, obtained after pregnancy. Receptors were obtained from a female donor with multiple sclerosis, enrolled in a pregnancy study.

As to this clone: Sequence at one end of the junction differs from germline and may be a read error. The chain uses TRBV18 and TRBJ2-1; D not resolved. In germline, CDR1 is KGHSH, CDR2 LQKENI. The CDR3 consists of 12 residues. CDR3 protein: CASSPAYIEQFF. As DNA, the CDR3 is TGTGCCAGCTCACCGGCATACATTGAGCAGTTCTTC.

The rearrangement uses TRBV5-1 and TRBJ2-3; D remains unclear. This CDR3 spans 13 amino acids. The germline V gene encodes CDR1 SGHRS and CDR2 YFSETQ. Trimming stripped 5 bases from V and 2 bases from J, with 9 bases between. The CDR3, as DNA: TGCGCCAGCAGAACCAGGCCCACAGATACGCAGTATTTT. It encodes CASRTRPTDTQYF.

The rearrangement joins TRBV4-3 to TRBJ2-3; perhaps TRBD2 as D (5 bases). This CDR3 is 13 amino acids long. Between the trimmed V and J ends, which lost 4 bases and 8 bases, there was a span of 13 bases. The germline V gene has CDR1 LGHNA and CDR2 YSLEER. The chain's CDR3 is CASSPRTSLTQYF. DNA for the CDR3: TGCGCCAGCAGCCCGCGGACTTCCCTTACGCAGTATTTT.

The DNA for the CDR3 is TGTGCCAGTAGACTCGACCCGGGAGCGACCTACAATGAGCAGTTCTTC. This encodes CASRLDPGATYNEQFF. The chain is built from TRBV2 and TRBJ2-1; TRBD2 is a possible D gene (6 bases). V lost 9 bases, J lost 2 bases, and 20 bases lay in between. CDR3 length: 16 amino acids. Germline V CDR1 and CDR2: SNHLY, FYNNEI. Looking up the rest from reference TRBV2 and TRBJ2-1 gives the full variable domain: EPEVTQTPSHQVTQMGQEVILRCVPISNHLYFYWYRQILGQKVEFLVSFYNNEISEKSEIFDDQFSVERPDGSNFTLKIRSTKLEDSAMYFCASRLDPGATYNEQFFGPGTRLTVL.

This clone has a handful of counts. The CDR3 sequence is CASSPPVHTQYF. The CDR3 bases are TGTGCCAGCAGCCCGCCGGTGCATACGCAGTATTTT. The genes are TRBV7-9 and TRBJ2-3; D unresolved. This CDR3 contains 12 residues. CDR1 and CDR2 from the germline V gene are SEHNR and FQNEAQ (reference sequence). With 5 bases removed from V and 7 bases from J, the gap between germline ends came to 10 bases.

The rearrangement joins TRBV19 to TRBJ2-7, with TRBD1 identical over 11 bases. V shed 4 bases and J 5 bases; nucleotides not matched to a gene: 1. From germline, CDR1 is LNHDA and CDR2 SQIVND (reference sequence). There are 13 residues in the CDR3. The CDR3 region is CASSRTGGDEQYF. For the CDR3, the DNA is TGTGCCAGTAGTAGGACAGGGGGCGACGAGCAGTACTTC. The whole variable domain, remainder taken from reference TRBV19 and TRBJ2-7, is DGGITQSPKYLFRKEGQNVTLSCEQNLNHDAMYWYRQDPGQGLRLIYYSQIVNDFQKGDIAEGYSVSREKKESFPLTVTSAQKNPTAFYLCASSRTGGDEQYFGPGTRLTVT.

The J gene is TRBJ1-1, the V gene TRBV7-8; D not certain. CDR3 length: 14 amino acids. The V and J ends lost 1 base and 1 base respectively, with 7 bases between them. Germline CDR1 is SGHVS and CDR2 is FQNEAQ. The CDR3 reads CASSLGLGNTEAFF. CDR3 sequence (DNA): TGTGCCAGCAGCTTAGGGCTTGGGAACACTGAAGCTTTCTTT.

The chain links TRBV4-3 to TRBJ1-4; D call uncertain. The CDR3 extends over 13 amino acids. The ends were cut back, 0 bases at V and 10 bases at J, with 9 bases in the middle. CDR1 is LGHNA, CDR2 YSLEER, per germline. The CDR3 region is CASSQDTSRKLFF. CDR3 DNA sequence: TGCGCCAGCAGCCAAGATACGAGTCGAAAACTGTTTTTT.

The chain has TRBV7-9 and TRBJ2-7; 14 positions match TRBD2. Unmatched junction bases numbered 8, after V lost 4 bases and J lost 0 bases. The CDR3 runs to 18 residues. In germline, CDR1 is SEHNR, CDR2 FQNEAQ (reference sequence). The CDR3 is CASSYPGLAGASSYEQYF. The CDR3 DNA is TGTGCCAGCAGCTACCCGGGACTAGCGGGAGCCAGCTCCTACGAGCAGTACTTC. Full variable domain (rest looked up from reference TRBV7-9 and TRBJ2-7): DTGVSQNPRHKITKRGQNVTFRCDPISEHNRLYWYRQTLGQGPEFLTYFQNEAQLEKSRLLSDRFSAERPKGSFSTLEIQRTEQGDSAMYLCASSYPGLAGASSYEQYFGPGTRLTVT.

The chain links TRBV7-9 to TRBJ2-7, with 7 nucleotides matching TRBD1. Trimming removed 1 base from V and 9 bases from J; junction bases left unmatched: 9. The CDR3 is 14 amino acids. Germline assignment: CDR1 SEHNR and CDR2 FQNEAQ (reference sequence). The CDR3 protein is CASSLGRQGVWQYF. The CDR3 DNA sequence: TGTGCCAGCAGCTTAGGAAGGCAGGGGGTTTGGCAGTACTTC.

This sequence joins TRBV18 and TRBJ2-7; D is perhaps TRBD1 (6 bases). Germline V gives CDR1 KGHSH, CDR2 LQKENI. Trimming left V 6 bases short and J 3 bases short, with 12 bases between. The CDR3 runs 13 residues. For the CDR3, the DNA is TGTGCCAGCTCCCCGGGACACCTCTACGAGCAGTACTTC. Protein: CASSPGHLYEQYF.

V and J are TRBV6-5 and TRBJ2-3; TRBD1 is a possible D gene (6 bases). The germline gives CDR1 MNHEY, CDR2 SVGAGI. V was clipped by 6 bases and J by 5 bases, with 12 bases between them. The CDR3 spans 13 residues. The CDR3 spells CASSDSQGDTQYF. The CDR3, as DNA: TGTGCCAGCAGCGATTCACAGGGAGATACGCAGTATTTT.

This rearrangement joins TRBV7-2 to TRBJ1-1; TRBD1 matches at 8 bases. CDR3 length: 15 amino acids. V trimming: 3 bases; J trimming: 4 bases; junction bases outside the gene matches: 7. Germline V gene lookup returns CDR1 SGHTA and CDR2 FQGNSA. This CDR3 reads CASSLAGGKGTEAFF. CDR3 bases: TGTGCCAGCAGCTTGGCAGGGGGCAAGGGCACTGAAGCTTTCTTT. The full variable domain, completed using reference TRBV7-2 and TRBJ1-1, is GAGVSQSPSNKVTEKGKDVELRCDPISGHTALYWYRQSLGQGLEFLIYFQGNSAPDKSGLPSDRFSAERTGGSVSTLTIQRTQQEDSAVYLCASSLAGGKGTEAFFGQGTRLTVV.

The gene calls are TRBV30 and TRBJ2-1; tentative D call: TRBD2 (6 bases). This CDR3 contains 15 residues. Trimming removed 0 bases from V and 4 bases from J, with 13 bases in between. The germline V gene has CDR1 GTSNPN and CDR2 SVGIG (reference sequence). The CDR3 here is CAWSVRREHYNEQFF. CDR3 DNA sequence: TGTGCCTGGAGTGTACGCCGGGAGCATTACAATGAGCAGTTCTTC.

The chain has TRBV27 and TRBJ1-2; TRBD1 aligns across 9 bases. Looked up from germline, CDR1 is MNHEY and CDR2 is SMNVEV (reference sequence). V lost 4 bases to trimming and J lost 7 bases; unmatched junction nucleotides: 13. CDR3 length: 16 residues. The CDR3 DNA follows: TGTGCCAGCAGTTCGGAACAGGGGGCGCGTTATAGTGGCTACACCTTC. Translated: CASSSEQGARYSGYTF.

The genes are TRBV18 and TRBJ2-7; tentatively, D is TRBD1 (6 bases). From germline, CDR1 is KGHSH and CDR2 LQKENI. Trimming took off 3 bases at V and 1 base at J, with 10 bases between the two ends. The CDR3 has 14 residues. As DNA, the CDR3 is TGTGCCAGCTCACCTACAGGGTTGTCCTACGAGCAGTACTTC. Translating gives CASSPTGLSYEQYF. The variable domain in full, completed from reference TRBV18 and TRBJ2-7, reads NAGVMQNPRHLVRRRGQEARLRCSPMKGHSHVYWYRQLPEEGLKFMVYLQKENIIDESGMPKERFSAEFPKEGPSILRIQQVVRGDSAAYFCASSPTGLSYEQYFGPGTRLTVT.

The V and J genes are TRBV5-4 and TRBJ2-7, with D maybe TRBD1 (5 bases). Trimming shortened V by 4 bases and J by 4 bases, and 15 bases separated the two germline ends. The CDR3 loop spans 14 amino acids. From germline, CDR1 is SGHNT and CDR2 YYREEE (reference sequence). The CDR3 reads CASSRKTGDYEQYF. DNA for the CDR3: TGTGCCAGCAGCAGAAAAACAGGAGATTACGAGCAGTACTTC.

The J gene is TRBJ2-3, the V gene TRBV19; no definite D call. The germline V gene has CDR1 LNHDA and CDR2 SQIVND (reference sequence). V was clipped by 5 bases and J by 0 bases, with 12 bases between them. The CDR3 is 15 amino acids. CDR3 nucleotide sequence: TGTGCCAGTAGTGTATCAAGCGCGAGCACAGATACGCAGTATTTT. As protein: CASSVSSASTDTQYF.

With regard to this clone: One end of the junction varies from germline; a read error may be responsible. The chain recombines TRBV28 with TRBJ2-5; D is perhaps TRBD1 (6 bases). The CDR3 contains 12 residues. CDR1 and CDR2 from the germline V gene are MDHEN and SYDVKM. CDR3 sequence reads: CASSLGTSRPNF. In DNA, the CDR3 is TGTGCCAGCAGCCTCGGGACAAGTAGGCCCAACTTC. Supplemented by reference TRBV28 and TRBJ2-5, the full variable domain reads DVKVTQSSRYLVKRTGEKVFLECVQDMDHENMFWYRQDPGLGLRLIYFSYDVKMKEKGDIPEGYSVSREKKERFSLILESASTNQTSMYLCASSLGTSRPNFGPGTRLLVL.

The gene calls are TRBV7-2 and TRBJ2-1, with D perhaps TRBD2 (7 bases). The CDR3 covers 16 residues. CDR1 and CDR2 (germline): SGHTA, FQGNSA. Trimming stripped 5 bases from V and 4 bases from J, with 18 bases between. Here the CDR3 reads CASSLRGASVYNEQFF. The DNA for the CDR3 is TGTGCCAGCAGCCTTCGGGGGGCTAGCGTATACAATGAGCAGTTCTTC.